Listed below are T cell receptor beta chains from one sample, sequenced in a study of radiation and T cells in renal cell carcinoma. TCRdb's table, derived via immunoSEQ multiplex PCR, lists solely in-frame clones and lacks some. The sample lists 100,000 to 150,000 clones, 88% seen once, with almost 6% in the top ten. The input for sequencing was blood, taken from a patient whose treatment included radiotherapy and nephrectomy. The receptors here all came from a woman in her seventies with renal cell carcinoma. Each CDR3 is given with its conserved first and last residue. The D gene is left open where the match is weak. Clone size appears in some rows only: once, few, many, or a class for an expanded clone.

TRBJ1-2 | TRBV5-6 | 12 | . | . | TGTGCCAGCAGCTTAAACATGAACGGCTACACCTTC | CASSLNMNGYTF
TRBJ2-6 | TRBV7-3 | 18 | . | . | TGTGCCAGCAGCTCCGGACGACTACCGAGCTCTGGGGCCAACGTCCTGACTTTC | CASSSGRLPSSGANVLTF
TRBJ1-2 | TRBV14 | 13 | once | . | TGTGCCAGCAGCCGGGCGGGAACCTATGGCTACACCTTC | CASSRAGTYGYTF
TRBJ2-3 | TRBV29-1 | 12 | . | . | TGCAGCGTTGAAGAGAACACAGATACGCAGTATTTT | CSVEENTDTQYF
TRBJ2-5 | TRBV9 | 14 | . | . | TGTGCCAGCTGTAAGGGCCTTGGGCGAGAGACCCAGTACTTC | CASCKGLGRETQYF
TRBJ2-5 | TRBV9 | 17 | . | . | TGTGCCAGCAGCGTAGCTACGCAGGGTCCGTACCAAGAGACCCAGTACTTC | CASSVATQGPYQETQYF
TRBJ1-5 | TRBV29-1 | 15 | . | . | TGCAGCGTAATCCCGGGACCGAATAGCAATCAGCCCCAGCATTTT | CSVIPGPNSNQPQHF
TRBJ1-2 | TRBV5-4 | 11 | . | . | TGTGCCAGCAGCCCAACCTATGGCTACACCTTC | CASSPTYGYTF
TRBJ2-3 | TRBV6-4 | 14 | . | . | TGTGCCAGCAGTGACTCGGGGCAGCGCGATACGCAGTATTTT | CASSDSGQRDTQYF
TRBJ2-2 | TRBV7-3 | 15 | . | . | TGTGCCAGCAGCTTAAAAGCGGATAACACCGGGGAGCTGTTTTTT | CASSLKADNTGELFF
TRBJ1-3 | TRBV5-1 | 13 | . | . | TGCGCCAGCAGCTTGGAAGGGGGAAACACCATATATTTT | CASSLEGGNTIYF
TRBJ1-2 | TRBV14 | 14 | . | . | TGTGCCAGCAGCCAAGGCCGCCAGATCTATGGCTACACCTTC | CASSQGRQIYGYTF
TRBJ2-7 | TRBV5-1 | 14 | . | TRBD1 | TGCGCCAGCAGCGTGGAGACAGGGTTGTACGAGCAGTACTTC | CASSVETGLYEQYF
TRBJ1-1 | TRBV7-9 | 14 | . | . | TGTGCCAGCAGCTTAGGGCCCCGCCCCACTGAAGCTTTCTTT | CASSLGPRPTEAFF
TRBJ1-2 | TRBV6-5 | 14 | . | TRBD1 | TGTGCCAGCAGCCCGGGACAGGGGGCCGGTGGCTACACCTTC | CASSPGQGAGGYTF
TRBJ2-7 | TRBV5-1 | 14 | . | TRBD1 | TGCGCCAGCACACAGACAGGGGGCTCGTACGAGCAGTACTTC | CASTQTGGSYEQYF
TRBJ1-2 | TRBV15 | 12 | once | . | TGTGCCACCAGCATAAACGGGAATGGCTACACCTTC | CATSINGNGYTF
TRBJ1-6 | TRBV5-8 | 14 | few | . | TGTGCCAGCAGGCTCCTGGGGATTAATTCACCCCTCCACTTT | CASRLLGINSPLHF
TRBJ1-3 | TRBV2 | 13 | . | . | TGTGCCAGCTCGCGTGCTCCTGGAAACACCATATATTTT | CASSRAPGNTIYF
TRBJ1-1 | TRBV14 | 12 | . | . | TGTGCCAGCAGCCAACGGGACACCGAAGCTTTCTTT | CASSQRDTEAFF
TRBJ1-6 | TRBV19 | 14 | . | . | TGTGCCAGTATACCCCAGGGGAGAAGTTCACCCCTCCACTTT | CASIPQGRSSPLHF
TRBJ2-3 | TRBV7-8 | 15 | . | TRBD2 | TGTGCCAGCAGCCCTAGCGGGTTAGGCACAGATACGCAGTATTTT | CASSPSGLGTDTQYF
TRBJ1-3 | TRBV2 | 14 | many | . | TGTGCCAGCAGTTTGGCCAGCTCTGGAAACACCATATATTTT | CASSLASSGNTIYF
TRBJ1-4 | TRBV6-6 | 15 | . | TRBD1 | TGTGCCAGCAGCCAGGGGACAGGGGCGAATGAAAAACTGTTTTTT | CASSQGTGANEKLFF
TRBJ1-2 | TRBV7-9 | 13 | . | . | TGTGCCAGCAGCCTAGGGGAGGGCTATGGCTACACCTTC | CASSLGEGYGYTF
TRBJ1-5 | TRBV27 | 14 | . | . | TGTGCCAGCAGTTCCTCTTTTGGAAATCAGCCCCAGCATTTT | CASSSSFGNQPQHF
TRBJ2-1 | TRBV6-1 | 15 | . | . | TGTGCCAGCATGAGGGGGGGGGCAGGCTACAATGAGCAGTTCTTC | CASMRGGAGYNEQFF
TRBJ2-7 | TRBV9 | 14 | once | . | TGTGCCAGCAGCGTCGGTGGGGGGCTCTACGAGCAGTACTTC | CASSVGGGLYEQYF
TRBJ1-5 | TRBV7-2 | 15 | . | TRBD1 | TGTGCCAGCAGTCCCGACAGGGCGAGGAATCAGCCCCAGCATTTT | CASSPDRARNQPQHF
TRBJ2-7 | TRBV15 | 15 | . | . | TGTGCCACCAGCAAAGCCGGGACACGGGACTACGAGCAGTACTTC | CATSKAGTRDYEQYF
TRBJ2-7 | TRBV7-9 | 15 | . | . | TGTGCCAGCAGCACCGGGGATCCGGAGCCCTACGAGCAGTACTTC | CASSTGDPEPYEQYF
TRBJ1-1 | TRBV6-5 | 12 | . | . | TGTGCCAGCAGTTACTCGAGAAGGGATGCTTTCTTT | CASSYSRRDAFF
TRBJ2-7 | TRBV19 | 12 | once | . | TGTGCCAGTAGTATAGGAATTGGCGAGCAGTACTTC | CASSIGIGEQYF
TRBJ2-3 | TRBV6-5 | 15 | . | TRBD2 | TGTGCCAGCAGTACTAGCGGGGGGGCAACGGATACGCAGTATTTT | CASSTSGGATDTQYF
TRBJ1-2 | TRBV9 | 15 | . | . | TGTGCCAGCAGCCTGCGGGTCGAAAAGAACTATGGCTACACCTTC | CASSLRVEKNYGYTF
TRBJ1-1 | TRBV11-3 | 13 | once | TRBD1 | TGTGCCAGCAGCTTAGACGACAGGGGGGAAGCTTTCTTT | CASSLDDRGEAFF
TRBJ2-7 | TRBV7-2 | 15 | . | TRBD1 | TGTGCCAGCAGCTTAGTTACGGGACAGAGTTACGAGCAGTACTTC | CASSLVTGQSYEQYF
TRBJ2-2 | TRBV7-7 | 15 | . | TRBD2 | TGTGCTAGCAGCCCCAGCGGGGGGGCTGCCGGGGAGCTGTTTTTT | CASSPSGGAAGELFF
TRBJ1-6 | TRBV9 | 16 | . | . | TGTGCCAGCAGCGTAGAGCACAGCCCCTATAATTCACCCCTCCACTTT | CASSVEHSPYNSPLHF
TRBJ1-2 | TRBV7-2 | 14 | few | . | TGTGCCAGCAGCTTAGACGCAGCTTCCTATGGCTACACCTTC | CASSLDAASYGYTF
TRBJ2-1 | TRBV2 | 16 | once | TRBD2 | TGTGCCAGCAGTGAGCGGTGGACTAGCGGGGGCAATGAGCAGTTCTTC | CASSERWTSGGNEQFF
TRBJ1-1 | TRBV6-4 | 16 | . | . | TGTGCCAGCCGATCGGACTCGGCTTTACCGAACACTGAAGCTTTCTTT | CASRSDSALPNTEAFF
TRBJ2-3 | TRBV11-2 | 15 | . | TRBD2 | TGTGCCAGCAGCCTGGTGGGAGGGGACACAGATACGCAGTATTTT | CASSLVGGDTDTQYF
TRBJ2-5 | TRBV19 | 16 | . | TRBD2 | TGTGCCAGTAGTACGCGACTAGCGGGGGGACAAGAGACCCAGTACTTC | CASSTRLAGGQETQYF
TRBJ2-1 | TRBV9 | 15 | once | TRBD2 | TGTGCCAGCAGTCGAGACGGGGGGACCTACAATGAGCAGTTCTTC | CASSRDGGTYNEQFF
TRBJ1-2 | TRBV9 | 14 | . | . | TGTGCCAGCAGCGTAGGGACAGAAAGCTATGGCTACACCTTC | CASSVGTESYGYTF
TRBJ2-1 | TRBV9 | 16 | . | . | TGTGCCAGCAGCGTAGGGTCTGTGGTCCTCCTTACACGGCAGTTCTTC | CASSVGSVVLLTRQFF
TRBJ2-5 | TRBV6-8 | 15 | . | . | TGTGCCAGCAGTTACTCGAGTCAGTATACCTGCTCTGGGTACTTC | CASSYSSQYTCSGYF